Reported below is one T cell receptor (beta chain). The antigen is not known. Used for each TCR library was approximately 3.5 ug of total RNA. The team made cDNA by running eight separate reactions for each sample. TCRalpha and TCRbeta cDNA went through two nested PCRs of approximately 16 and 10 cycles. Each CDR3 protein gets one entry in TCRdb, which reprocessed the 5' RACE reads and gives no DNA. The sample includes 300,000 to 450,000 distinct CDR3 sequences. The CDR3 has 14 residues. Germline V gives CDR1 SGHAT, CDR2 FQNNGV. The data derive from a study of monozygotic twins with inflammatory bowel disease. Whole-study findings and limits: T cell subtypes that differed could not be told apart.

The specimen was blood. The clonotype was recovered from a human donor with ulcerative colitis or Crohn's disease, or a healthy co-twin of an affected twin (not recorded which). This chain connects TRBV11-2 to TRBJ2-7; checking the TCRdb D call of TRBD1 is not possible without DNA. The CDR3 loop reads CASSYVRGSGEQYF.